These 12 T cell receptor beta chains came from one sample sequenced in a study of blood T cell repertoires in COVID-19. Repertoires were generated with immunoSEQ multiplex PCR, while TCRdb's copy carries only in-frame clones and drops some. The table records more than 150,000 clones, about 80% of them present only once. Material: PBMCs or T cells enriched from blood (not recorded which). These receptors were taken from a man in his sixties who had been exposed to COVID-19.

In DNA form, the CDR3 reads TGTGCCAGCAGCTTCGACAGGGGAGGGACTGAAGCTTTCTTT. Translating it yields CASSFDRGGTEAFF. The J gene is TRBJ1-1, the V gene TRBV7-2, with 8 bases identical to TRBD1. CDR1 is SGHTA and CDR2 is FQGNSA in the germline V gene. CDR3 size: 14 residues. Trimming cost V 3 bases and J 5 bases; bases outside gene matches: 5.

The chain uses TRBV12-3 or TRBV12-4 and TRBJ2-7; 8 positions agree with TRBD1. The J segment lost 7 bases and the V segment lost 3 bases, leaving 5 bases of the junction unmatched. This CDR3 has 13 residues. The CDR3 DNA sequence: TGTGCCAGCAGTTTTCAGGGGGCGGGGGAGCAGTACTTC. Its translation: CASSFQGAGEQYF.

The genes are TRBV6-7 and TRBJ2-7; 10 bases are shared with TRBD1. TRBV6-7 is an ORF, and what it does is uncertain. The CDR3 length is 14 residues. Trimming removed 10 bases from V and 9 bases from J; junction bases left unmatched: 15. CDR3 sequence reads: CATFSDRGGTGQYF. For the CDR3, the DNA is TGTGCCACATTCTCGGACAGGGGGGGGACTGGGCAGTACTTC.

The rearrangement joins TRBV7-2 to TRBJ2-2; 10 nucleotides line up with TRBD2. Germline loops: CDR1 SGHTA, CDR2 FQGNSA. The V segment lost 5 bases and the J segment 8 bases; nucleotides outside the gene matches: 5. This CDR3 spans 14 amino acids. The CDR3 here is CASSVLAGVGELFF. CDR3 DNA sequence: TGTGCCAGCAGCGTCCTAGCGGGAGTGGGGGAGCTGTTTTTT.

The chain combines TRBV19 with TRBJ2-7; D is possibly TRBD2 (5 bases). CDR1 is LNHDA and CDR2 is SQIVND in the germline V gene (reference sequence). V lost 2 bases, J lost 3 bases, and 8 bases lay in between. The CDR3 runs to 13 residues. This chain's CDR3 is CASSIMSGYEQYF. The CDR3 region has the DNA TGTGCCAGTAGTATAATGAGCGGCTACGAGCAGTACTTC.

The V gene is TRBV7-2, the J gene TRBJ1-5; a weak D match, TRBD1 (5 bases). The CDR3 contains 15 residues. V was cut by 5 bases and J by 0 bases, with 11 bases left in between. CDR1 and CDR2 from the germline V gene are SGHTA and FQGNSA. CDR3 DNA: TGTGCCAGCAGCCCGACAGTTTATAGCAATCAGCCCCAGCATTTT. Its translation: CASSPTVYSNQPQHF. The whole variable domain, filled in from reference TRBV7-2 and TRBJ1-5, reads GAGVSQSPSNKVTEKGKDVELRCDPISGHTALYWYRQSLGQGLEFLIYFQGNSAPDKSGLPSDRFSAERTGGSVSTLTIQRTQQEDSAVYLCASSPTVYSNQPQHFGDGTRLSIL.

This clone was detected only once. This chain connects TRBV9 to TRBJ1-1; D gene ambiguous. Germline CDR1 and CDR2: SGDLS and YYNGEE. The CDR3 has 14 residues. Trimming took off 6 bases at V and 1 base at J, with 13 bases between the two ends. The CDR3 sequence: CASMRGNENTEAFF. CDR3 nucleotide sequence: TGTGCCAGCATGCGGGGAAATGAGAACACTGAAGCTTTCTTT.

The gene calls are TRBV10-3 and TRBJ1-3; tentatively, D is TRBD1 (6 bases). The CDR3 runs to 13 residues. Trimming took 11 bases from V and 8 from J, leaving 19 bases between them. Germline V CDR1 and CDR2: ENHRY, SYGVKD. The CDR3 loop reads CASTSGQSHTIYF. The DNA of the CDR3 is TGTGCCTCGACCTCGGGACAATCCCACACCATATATTTT.

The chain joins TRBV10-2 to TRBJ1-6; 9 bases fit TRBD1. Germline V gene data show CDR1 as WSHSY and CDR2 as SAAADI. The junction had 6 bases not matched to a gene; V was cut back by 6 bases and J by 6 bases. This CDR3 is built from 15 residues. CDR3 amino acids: CASRPRQGGNSPLHF. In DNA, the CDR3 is TGCGCCAGCAGACCTCGACAGGGGGGTAATTCACCCCTCCACTTT.

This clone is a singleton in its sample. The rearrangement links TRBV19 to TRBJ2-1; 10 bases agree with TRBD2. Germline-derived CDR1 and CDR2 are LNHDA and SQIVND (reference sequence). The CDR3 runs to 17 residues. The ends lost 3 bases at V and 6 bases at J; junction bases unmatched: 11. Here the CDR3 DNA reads TGTGCCAGTAGTATTTTTAGTTCTAGCGGGAGACCCAATGAGCAGTTCTTC. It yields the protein CASSIFSSSGRPNEQFF.

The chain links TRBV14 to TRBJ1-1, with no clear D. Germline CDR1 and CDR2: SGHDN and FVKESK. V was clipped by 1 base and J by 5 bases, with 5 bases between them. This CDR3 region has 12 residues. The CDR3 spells CASSQVSTEAFF. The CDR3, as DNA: TGTGCCAGCAGCCAAGTGTCAACTGAAGCTTTCTTT.

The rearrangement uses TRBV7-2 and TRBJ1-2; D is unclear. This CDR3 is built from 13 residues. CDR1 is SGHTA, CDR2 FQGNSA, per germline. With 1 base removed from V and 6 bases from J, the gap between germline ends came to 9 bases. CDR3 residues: CASSLGQINGYTF. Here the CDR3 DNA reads TGTGCCAGCAGCTTAGGCCAGATTAATGGCTACACCTTC. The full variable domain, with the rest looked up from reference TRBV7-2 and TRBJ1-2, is GAGVSQSPSNKVTEKGKDVELRCDPISGHTALYWYRQSLGQGLEFLIYFQGNSAPDKSGLPSDRFSAERTGGSVSTLTIQRTQQEDSAVYLCASSLGQINGYTFGSGTRLTVV.